This T cell receptor beta chain originates from a study of control samples from healthy donors and cancer patients. CDR3 size: 14 residues. The V end was cut by 0 bases, the J end by 7 bases, with 12 bases between. The germline V gene encodes CDR1 MNHEY and CDR2 SVGEGT. Data came from immunoSEQ multiplex PCR; TCRdb stores just in-frame clones and leaves some out. This sample yields 100,000 or so clones, of which about 80% are seen a single time; about 13% belongs to the top ten. This sequence was found in a woman aged 45-60 years in good health. The rearrangement links TRBV6-2 or TRBV6-3 to TRBJ2-5; perhaps TRBD2 as D (6 bases). The material sequenced was blood. The CDR3 is CASSYSENGGTQYF. The CDR3 nucleotides read TGTGCCAGCAGTTACTCGGAGAACGGGGGGACCCAGTACTTC.